This T cell receptor (beta chain) came from a study of CD8+ T cells in alopecia areata. Turning to this clone: Its matching antigen is unknown.

Extracted from the samples, RNA was reverse transcribed into cDNA to serve as the sequencing template. TCRdb's table, derived via immunoSEQ multiplex PCR, lists solely in-frame clones and lacks some. This table has around 300,000 clones, 60% appearing once. The CDR3 length is 13 residues. Germline lookup yields CDR1 MNHNS and CDR2 SASEGT. The junction had 8 bases not matched to a gene; V was cut back by 6 bases and J by 9 bases. Treatment in this sample: oral pan-JAK inhibitor, 5-10 mg twice daily. Study-wide findings and caveats: Alopecia totalis/universalis scalp especially showed more expanded CD8+ clones than normal scalp.

This sequence originates from a human donor with alopecia areata. The J gene is TRBJ1-2, the V gene TRBV6-1; 9 bases map to TRBD1. Material: CD4+ T cells sorted from blood, obtained at approximately week 51, from a patient treated with tofacitinib. CDR3 DNA: TGTGCCAGCAGCCCCGGGACAGGGATGAGCTACACCTTC. Encoded protein: CASSPGTGMSYTF.